Only one count was recorded for the clone carrying this T cell receptor (beta chain). Its antigen is unknown. The entry originates in a study of OX40 agonist ivuxolimab in advanced cancers. Study outcomes and limitations: With doses of 0.1 to 3.0 mg/kg, CD4+ and CD8+ blood T cells had undergone clonal expansion by week 6. Some nonresponders likewise displayed low normalized T-cell clonal expansion.

J gave up 0 bases and V 6 bases, and 1 base lay outside the gene matches. This CDR3 region has 14 residues. The germline gives CDR1 LNHDA, CDR2 SQIVND (reference sequence). The repertoire was sequenced with immunoSEQ multiplex PCR; TCRdb's copy has only in-frame clones and lacks some. The sample records some 49,000 clones, 85% being singletons. The TCR sequence derives from an adult with an advanced solid tumor such as melanoma, head and neck, liver or kidney cancer. The rearrangement joins TRBV19 to TRBJ1-2; 10 nucleotides agree with TRBD1. The source material was CD4+ or CD8+ T cells sorted from blood, sampled in a trial of the OX40 agonist ivuxolimab. The chain's CDR3 is CASSGQGANYGYTF. The CDR3 nucleotides read TGTGCCAGTAGCGGACAGGGGGCTAACTATGGCTACACCTTC.